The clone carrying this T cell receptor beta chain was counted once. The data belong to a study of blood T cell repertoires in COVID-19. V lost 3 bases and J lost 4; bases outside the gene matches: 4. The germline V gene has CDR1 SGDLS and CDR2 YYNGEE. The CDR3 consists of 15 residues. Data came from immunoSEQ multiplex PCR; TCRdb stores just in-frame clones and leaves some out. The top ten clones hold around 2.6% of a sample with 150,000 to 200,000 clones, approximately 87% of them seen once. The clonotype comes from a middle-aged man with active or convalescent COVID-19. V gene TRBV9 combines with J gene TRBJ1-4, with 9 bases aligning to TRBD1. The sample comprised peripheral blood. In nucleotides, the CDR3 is TGTGCCAGCAGCGCCTGGACAGGGGATAATGAAAAACTGTTTTTT. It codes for CASSAWTGDNEKLFF. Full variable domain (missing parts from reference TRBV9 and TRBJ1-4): DSGVTQTPKHLITATGQRVTLRCSPRSGDLSVYWYQQSLDQGLQFLIQYYNGEERAKGNILERFSAQQFPDLHSELNLSSLELGDSALYFCASSAWTGDNEKLFFGSGTQLSVL.